The 27 T cell receptor beta chains presented below share a single source sample, sequenced in a study of T cell responses to AZD1222 COVID-19 vaccine. Measured with immunoSEQ multiplex PCR; TCRdb has only the in-frame clones, and not every one. The sample lists under 120,000 clones, more than 90% occurring once. Sequenced material: peripheral blood, taken on day 0 of AZD1222 vaccination. These receptors all stem from an adult in good health.

The chain couples TRBV6-5 to TRBJ1-1; no reliable D call. This CDR3 has 13 amino acids. V was clipped by 0 bases and J by 3 bases, with 5 bases between them. CDR1 and CDR2 (germline): MNHEY, SVGAGI. The CDR3 nucleotides are TGTGCCAGCAGTTACTCTTTACACACTGAAGCTTTCTTT. This gives the protein CASSYSLHTEAFF.

The chain uses TRBV28 and TRBJ2-2, with D tentatively TRBD2 (5 bases). The CDR3 extends over 14 amino acids. Trimming took off 7 bases at V and 2 bases at J, with 11 bases between the two ends. Germline V CDR1 and CDR2: MDHEN, SYDVKM. The CDR3 DNA follows: TGTGCCAGCATGACCAGCGGAAACACCGGGGAGCTGTTTTTT. Residues: CASMTSGNTGELFF.

Worth noting for this clone: The sample contains more than one DNA sequence encoding this CDR3. This rearrangement joins TRBV18 to TRBJ1-1, with TRBD1 matching over 9 bases. V lost 4 bases and J lost 1; bases outside the gene matches: 1. In germline, CDR1 is KGHSH, CDR2 LQKENI. The CDR3 length is 14 residues. CDR3 sequence reads: CASSQQGANTEAFF. The CDR3 DNA follows: TGTGCCAGCTCACAACAGGGGGCGAACACTGAAGCTTTCTTT.

The rearrangement links TRBV7-2 to TRBJ1-2, with a possible D match to TRBD1 (5 bases). Germline V gene lookup returns CDR1 SGHTA and CDR2 FQGNSA. The V and J ends lost 2 bases and 0 bases respectively, with 10 bases between them. The CDR3 runs 15 residues. The chain's CDR3 is CASSLPGTTNYGYTF. CDR3 DNA sequence: TGTGCCAGCAGCTTACCAGGGACTACTAACTATGGCTACACCTTC.

The chain has TRBV6-2 or TRBV6-3 and TRBJ1-2; D is uncertain. The V gene lost 0 bases and the J gene lost 6 bases, with 14 bases spanning the gap. Per the germline V gene, CDR1 is MNHEY and CDR2 is SVGEGT. The CDR3 consists of 15 residues. DNA of the CDR3: TGTGCCAGCAGTTACTCGATGGGCCAGGCCGATGGCTACACCTTC. It specifies CASSYSMGQADGYTF.

The chain has TRBV19 and TRBJ1-5; unclear D gene. Germline CDR1 is LNHDA and CDR2 is SQIVND (reference sequence). The CDR3 is 13 amino acids. Between the trimmed V and J ends, which lost 6 bases and 0 bases, there was a span of 6 bases. The DNA for the CDR3 is TGTGCCAGTAGGGAGTATAGCAATCAGCCCCAGCATTTT. Protein: CASREYSNQPQHF.

V usage is TRBV19 and J usage is TRBJ1-2; D is ambiguous. Deletions cut 2 bases from V and 4 bases from J, with 11 bases between. The germline gives CDR1 LNHDA, CDR2 SQIVND (reference sequence). The CDR3 contains 14 residues. This CDR3 reads CASSIMAASYGYTF. The CDR3 DNA reads as TGTGCCAGTAGTATAATGGCAGCTTCCTATGGCTACACCTTC.

This clone appeared once. The chain carries TRBV11-3 and TRBJ1-2; a possible D gene is TRBD1 (5 bases). Germline V gene data show CDR1 as SGHNT and CDR2 as YENEEA. Deletions cut 5 bases from V and 2 bases from J, with 15 bases between. There are 15 residues in the CDR3. CDR3 bases: TGTGCCAGCAGCCCGCGGGGAGGGGAAAACTATGGCTACACCTTC. It encodes CASSPRGGENYGYTF.

In DNA form, the CDR3 reads TGTGCCAGCAGCTTCGGGAGGACAGGAGATTCACCCCTCCACTTT. This translates into CASSFGRTGDSPLHF. This chain links TRBV7-2 with TRBJ1-6, with 7 bases matching TRBD1. J lost 8 bases, V lost 3 bases, and 7 bases had no gene match. The CDR3 consists of 15 residues. Germline-derived CDR1 and CDR2 are SGHTA and FQGNSA.

The chain couples TRBV6-5 to TRBJ1-1; D uncertain. The CDR3 runs to 15 residues. Deletions cut 4 bases from V and 0 bases from J, with 12 bases between. Germline loops: CDR1 MNHEY, CDR2 SVGAGI. The CDR3: CASSSRKRMNTEAFF. The CDR3 DNA is TGTGCCAGCAGTTCCCGAAAGCGAATGAACACTGAAGCTTTCTTT.

The J gene is TRBJ2-7, the V gene TRBV11-2, with no clear D. V lost 2 bases, J lost 0 bases, and 8 bases lay in between. The CDR3 loop spans 14 amino acids. CDR1 is SGHAT, CDR2 FQNNGV, per germline. The CDR3 DNA reads TGTGCCAGCAGCTTATTGGCACGCTCCTACGAGCAGTACTTC. It codes for CASSLLARSYEQYF.

As to this clone: Within the sample, other DNA sequences also encode this same CDR3. The CDR3 bases are TGTGCCAGCAGTTACACTGGGGGCACTGAAGCTTTCTTT. Protein: CASSYTGGTEAFF. This chain connects TRBV6-5 to TRBJ1-1, with D possibly being TRBD1 (5 bases). The CDR3 covers 13 residues. V was cut by 2 bases and J by 4 bases, with 8 bases left in between. Per germline, CDR1 MNHEY and CDR2 SVGAGI.

The J gene is TRBJ1-3, the V gene TRBV14; D is possibly TRBD1 (6 bases). The V gene lost 0 bases and the J gene lost 0 bases, with 18 bases spanning the gap. The germline gives CDR1 SGHDN, CDR2 FVKESK. CDR3 length equals 19 residues. CDR3 in DNA: TGTGCCAGCAGCCAAGACACAGGGCGGTATGACTTCTCTGGAAACACCATATATTTT. It encodes CASSQDTGRYDFSGNTIYF.

The chain couples TRBV11-2 to TRBJ1-3; D is perhaps TRBD1 (5 bases). Germline V CDR1 and CDR2: SGHAT, FQNNGV. Trimming left V 5 bases short and J 0 bases short, with 8 bases between. The CDR3 extends over 14 amino acids. This chain's CDR3 is CASSRQLSGNTIYF. The CDR3 nucleotides read TGTGCCAGCAGCCGACAGCTCTCTGGAAACACCATATATTTT. The full variable domain, with the rest looked up from reference TRBV11-2 and TRBJ1-3, is EAGVAQSPRYKIIEKRQSVAFWCNPISGHATLYWYQQILGQGPKLLIQFQNNGVVDDSQLPKDRFSAERLKGVDSTLKIQPAKLEDSAVYLCASSRQLSGNTIYFGEGSWLTVV.

The chain couples TRBV7-2 to TRBJ2-3; D possibly corresponds to TRBD2 (6 bases). Germline CDR1 reads SGHTA; CDR2 reads FQGNSA. Trimming took 1 base from V and 0 from J, leaving 14 bases between them. There are 17 residues in the CDR3. DNA for the CDR3: TGTGCCAGCAGCTTAGATTCAGCTAGCGCTAGCACAGATACGCAGTATTTT. It translates to CASSLDSASASTDTQYF.

The rearrangement uses TRBV6-5 and TRBJ2-3; TRBD2 aligns across 13 bases. The CDR3 contains 16 residues. J lost 4 bases, V lost 6 bases, and 7 bases had no gene match. The germline V gene encodes CDR1 MNHEY and CDR2 SVGAGI. CDR3 DNA: TGTGCCAGCAGCTACGGACTAGCGGGGGCATCAGATACGCAGTATTTT. Protein product: CASSYGLAGASDTQYF.

The chain links TRBV7-9 to TRBJ2-5; a possible D gene is TRBD2 (7 bases). Germline CDR1 reads SEHNR; CDR2 reads FQNEAQ (reference sequence). The CDR3 is 14 residues long. Between the trimmed V and J ends, which lost 6 bases and 5 bases, there was a span of 16 bases. The CDR3: CASRSGGRLETQYF. The CDR3 coding sequence is TGTGCCAGCAGGTCGGGGGGCCGTTTGGAGACCCAGTACTTC. Looking up the rest from reference TRBV7-9 and TRBJ2-5 gives the full variable domain: DTGVSQNPRHKITKRGQNVTFRCDPISEHNRLYWYRQTLGQGPEFLTYFQNEAQLEKSRLLSDRFSAERPKGSFSTLEIQRTEQGDSAMYLCASRSGGRLETQYFGPGTRLLVL.

The CDR3 DNA reads TGTGCTAGTGGTAAAGACAGGAAACCATCTAACTATGGCTACACCTTC. Its protein product is CASGKDRKPSNYGYTF. This chain joins TRBV12-5 and TRBJ1-2, with D perhaps TRBD1 (6 bases). Per the germline V gene, CDR1 is LGHNT and CDR2 is FRNRAP. V was cut by 5 bases and J by 0 bases, with 16 bases left in between. CDR3 length: 16 amino acids.

The chain uses TRBV10-1 and TRBJ1-2, with unresolved D. Germline values: CDR1 WNHNN, CDR2 SYGVQD (reference sequence). V lost 7 bases to trimming and J lost 6 bases, with 15 bases between them. This CDR3 spans 13 amino acids. The CDR3 DNA is TGCGCCAGCACCCAGGACTCGGTTGATGGCTACACCTTC. Amino acid sequence: CASTQDSVDGYTF.

The chain links TRBV7-2 to TRBJ1-5, with D possibly TRBD1 on 5 matching bases. CDR3 length equals 14 residues. Germline V gene sequence: CDR1 SGHTA, CDR2 FQGNSA. Trimming removed 3 bases from V and 3 bases from J, with 9 bases in between. CDR3 DNA sequence: TGTGCCAGCAGCTTTTTGGGGGTCAATCAGCCCCAGCATTTT. Translated: CASSFLGVNQPQHF. Full variable domain (outside the CDR3, taken from reference TRBV7-2 and TRBJ1-5): GAGVSQSPSNKVTEKGKDVELRCDPISGHTALYWYRQSLGQGLEFLIYFQGNSAPDKSGLPSDRFSAERTGGSVSTLTIQRTQQEDSAVYLCASSFLGVNQPQHFGDGTRLSIL.

The rearrangement joins TRBV9 to TRBJ1-1; no definite D call. V lost 2 bases, J lost 0 bases, and 8 bases lay in between. Germline CDR1 SGDLS, CDR2 YYNGEE. The CDR3 consists of 14 residues. CDR3 residues: CASSVEGMNTEAFF. Here the CDR3 DNA reads TGTGCCAGCAGCGTTGAGGGAATGAACACTGAAGCTTTCTTT.

The chain is built from TRBV24-1 and TRBJ2-1, with 7 bases that match TRBD2. Trimming at V came to 10 bases and at J to 4 bases, leaving 6 bases not matched to a gene. Germline V gene sequence: CDR1 KGHDR, CDR2 SFDVKD. There are 13 residues in the CDR3. Written as DNA, the CDR3 is TGTGCCACTAGCCGGGACTATTACAATGAGCAGTTCTTC. It specifies CATSRDYYNEQFF.

The chain combines TRBV15 with TRBJ1-1; D is unresolved. This CDR3 has 13 residues. Germline lookup yields CDR1 LNHNV and CDR2 YYDKDF (reference sequence). Deletions cut 5 bases from V and 1 base from J, with 8 bases between. In DNA, the CDR3 is TGTGCCACCAGCCTTGACCCGAACACTGAAGCTTTCTTT. Amino acids: CATSLDPNTEAFF.

The chain recombines TRBV30 with TRBJ1-5; possible D gene TRBD1, 5 bases. The CDR3 sequence is 14 residues long. Trimming pared 2 bases from V and 2 bases from J, leaving 10 bases between. Germline V CDR1 and CDR2: GTSNPN, SVGIG (reference sequence). The CDR3 DNA follows: TGTGCCTGGAGTTTGGGGGTTCGCAATCAGCCCCAGCATTTT. It translates to CAWSLGVRNQPQHF.

The chain carries TRBV2 and TRBJ2-5; the D gene could be TRBD1 or TRBD2 (5 bases each). Germline CDR1 and CDR2: SNHLY and FYNNEI. V lost 5 bases to trimming and J lost 4 bases, with 14 bases between them. There are 14 residues in the CDR3. The CDR3: CASSLMGVGETQYF. The DNA of the CDR3 is TGTGCCAGCAGTCTGATGGGGGTAGGAGAGACCCAGTACTTC.

V is TRBV9 and J is TRBJ1-6; possibly TRBD1 for D (5 bases). V shed 3 bases and J shed 5 bases, with 9 bases lying between them. The CDR3 contains 14 residues. In germline, CDR1 is SGDLS, CDR2 YYNGEE. CDR3 loop: CASSALTDNSPLHF. CDR3 nucleotides: TGTGCCAGCAGCGCCCTGACAGATAATTCACCCCTCCACTTT.

The rearrangement joins TRBV5-1 to TRBJ1-1; unclear D gene. Trimming stripped 1 base from V and 0 bases from J, with 10 bases between. The germline V gene has CDR1 SGHRS and CDR2 YFSETQ. CDR3 length: 15 residues. DNA for the CDR3: TGCGCCAGCAGCTTGTCGGTAGCCATGAACACTGAAGCTTTCTTT. Amino acid sequence: CASSLSVAMNTEAFF.